This TCR beta chain was captured in a study of beta chain features in type 1 diabetes. The wider study: Age, gender and cell yields were alike across patients and healthy donors.

Expressed TCRB transcripts got sequenced, as all isolated RNA was reverse transcribed. Repertoires were generated with immunoSEQ multiplex PCR, while TCRdb's copy carries only in-frame clones and drops some. The sample lists around 340,000 clones; around 8.5% were seen once. As regards this clone: As yet, its antigen is unknown.

The study's findings and limits: Shorter TCRB CDR3s, moderately but significantly so, were found in Type 1 diabetes patients in all four CD4+ subsets.

The CDR3 covers 14 residues. The germline V gene has CDR1 SNHLY and CDR2 FYNNEI. With 6 bases removed from V and 0 bases from J, the gap between germline ends came to 10 bases. Based on CD45RO/CCR7/CD25/CD127/CD95/CD27, CD4+ regulatory, stem cell-like memory, naive and central memory cells were sorted. The clonotype comes from a man aged 30 to 39 with type 1 diabetes. The rearrangement joins TRBV2 to TRBJ2-3, with D unclear. Sample: central memory CD4+ T cells from blood. The CDR3 region has the DNA TGTGCCAGCAGGGGTGATGCTAGCACAGATACGCAGTATTTT. This encodes CASRGDASTDTQYF.